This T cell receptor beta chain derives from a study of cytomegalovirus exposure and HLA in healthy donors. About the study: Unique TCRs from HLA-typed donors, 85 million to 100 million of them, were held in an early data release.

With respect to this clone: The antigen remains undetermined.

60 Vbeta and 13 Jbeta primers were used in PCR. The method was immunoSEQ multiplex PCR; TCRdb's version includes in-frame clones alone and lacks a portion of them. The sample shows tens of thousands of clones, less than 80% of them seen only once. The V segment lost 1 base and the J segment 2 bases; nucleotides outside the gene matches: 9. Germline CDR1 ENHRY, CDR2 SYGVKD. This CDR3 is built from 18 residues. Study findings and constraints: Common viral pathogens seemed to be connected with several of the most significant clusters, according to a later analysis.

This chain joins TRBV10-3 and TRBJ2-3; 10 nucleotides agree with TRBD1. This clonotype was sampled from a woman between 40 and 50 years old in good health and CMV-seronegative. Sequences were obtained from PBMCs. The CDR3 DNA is TGTGCCATCAGTGAGTACAGGACAGGGGGAACATCCACAGATACGCAGTATTTT. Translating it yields CAISEYRTGGTSTDTQYF.